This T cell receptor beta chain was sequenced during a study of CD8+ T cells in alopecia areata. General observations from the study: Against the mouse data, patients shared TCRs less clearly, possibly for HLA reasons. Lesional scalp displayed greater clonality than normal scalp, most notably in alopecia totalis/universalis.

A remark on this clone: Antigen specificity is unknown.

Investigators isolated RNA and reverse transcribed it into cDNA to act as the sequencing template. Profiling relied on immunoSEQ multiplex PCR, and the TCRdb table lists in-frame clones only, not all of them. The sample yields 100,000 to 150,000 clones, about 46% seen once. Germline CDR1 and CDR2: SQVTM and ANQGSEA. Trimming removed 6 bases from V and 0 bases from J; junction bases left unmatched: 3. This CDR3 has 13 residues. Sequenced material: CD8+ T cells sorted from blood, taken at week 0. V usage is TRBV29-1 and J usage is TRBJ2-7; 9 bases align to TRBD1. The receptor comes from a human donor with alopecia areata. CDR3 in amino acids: CSVRTGDSYEQYF. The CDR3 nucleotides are TGCAGCGTGCGGACAGGGGACTCCTACGAGCAGTACTTC.